A single sample is the source of the 11 T cell receptor beta chains below, sequenced in a study of T-cell memory formation after mild COVID-19. Via MiXCR, TCRdb re-called the 5' RACE reads, giving one row per CDR3 protein. The sample consists of more than 350,000 distinct CDR3 sequences, more than 20% of them appearing once. The source material was PBMCs or a T cell subset sorted from them (not recorded which). These receptors were collected from an adult woman who had mild COVID-19 (a few samples of this study predate the infection). Cell type and time point are not known.

This clonotype was detected a few times. V and J are TRBV28 and TRBJ2-7, with D unresolved. Trimming removed 2 bases from V and 3 bases from J, with 8 bases in between. The CDR3 is made up of 13 amino acids. Per the germline V gene, CDR1 is MDHEN and CDR2 is SYDVKM. DNA of the CDR3: TGTGCCAGCAGTTTAAATTCCAACTACGAGCAGTACTTC. This encodes CASSLNSNYEQYF.

This clonotype was seen only a few times. The chain employs TRBV20-1 and TRBJ2-7; 13 bases fit TRBD2. The CDR3 is 16 residues long. The trim removed 2 bases at V and 3 bases at J, leaving 7 bases unmatched. The germline V gene encodes CDR1 DFQATT and CDR2 SNEGSKA (reference sequence). The DNA for the CDR3 is TGCAGTGCTAGACCAGGACTAGCGGGAGTCAACTACGAGCAGTACTTC. This translates into CSARPGLAGVNYEQYF.

V gene TRBV20-1 combines with J gene TRBJ2-7, with TRBD2 as a possible D gene (5 bases). Germline values: CDR1 DFQATT, CDR2 SNEGSKA (reference sequence). This CDR3 is built from 14 residues. The V end lost 6 bases, the J end lost 2 bases, and 17 bases lay between the germline ends. CDR3 sequence (DNA): TGCAGTGCCACCTCTGAGGGTACCCCCTACGAGCAGTACTTC. Protein sequence: CSATSEGTPYEQYF.

The V gene is TRBV7-2, the J gene TRBJ2-3; 7 positions agree with TRBD1. CDR1 is SGHTA, CDR2 FQGNSA, per germline. V lost 4 bases and J lost 2; bases outside the gene matches: 9. CDR3 size: 16 residues. The CDR3 spells CASSSQGVLTTDTQYF. The CDR3 nucleotides read TGTGCCAGCAGCTCCCAGGGGGTGCTCACCACAGATACGCAGTATTTT.

The CDR3 is CASSFWSGSNQPQHF. The DNA of the CDR3 is TGCGCCAGCAGCTTTTGGTCAGGGTCCAATCAGCCCCAGCATTTT. The chain recombines TRBV5-1 with TRBJ1-5, with D perhaps matching TRBD1 (5 bases). CDR1 SGHRS and CDR2 YFSETQ come from the germline V gene. The CDR3 is 15 amino acids. Trimming left V 2 bases short and J 3 bases short, with 12 bases between.

The J gene is TRBJ1-2, the V gene TRBV20-1; TRBD1 is a possible D gene (6 bases). This CDR3 has 15 amino acids. In germline, CDR1 is DFQATT, CDR2 SNEGSKA (reference sequence). V was shortened by 6 bases and J by 0 bases, with 17 bases between the two germline ends. In nucleotides, the CDR3 is TGCAGTGCCCCGACAGGTCTCGGGGCTAACTATGGCTACACCTTC. Encoded protein: CSAPTGLGANYGYTF.

This clonotype was counted a few times. The rearrangement links TRBV5-1 to TRBJ1-1, with D possibly being TRBD1 (5 bases). CDR1 is SGHRS, CDR2 YFSETQ, per germline. The CDR3 consists of 13 residues. V shed 3 bases and J shed 3 bases, with 9 bases lying between them. In DNA, the CDR3 is TGCGCCAGCAGCTCCCAGGGAGACACTGAAGCTTTCTTT. It translates to CASSSQGDTEAFF. Full variable domain (outside the CDR3, taken from reference TRBV5-1 and TRBJ1-1): KAGVTQTPRYLIKTRGQQVTLSCSPISGHRSVSWYQQTPGQGLQFLFEYFSETQRNKGNFPGRFSGRQFSNSRSEMNVSTLELGDSALYLCASSSQGDTEAFFGQGTRLTVV.

The chain couples TRBV12-3 or TRBV12-4 to TRBJ1-1; tentatively, D is TRBD1 (5 bases). The CDR3 spans 14 residues. V was shortened by 3 bases and J by 8 bases, with 16 bases between the two germline ends. The CDR3 reads CASSLGRPLGEAFF. For the CDR3, the DNA is TGTGCCAGCAGTTTGGGACGGCCGTTAGGGGAAGCTTTCTTT.

CDR3 in amino acids: CSARTGGMSETQYF. In DNA, the CDR3 is TGCAGTGCTCGGACAGGGGGCATGTCGGAGACCCAGTACTTC. The J gene is TRBJ2-5, the V gene TRBV20-1; 11 nucleotides match TRBD1. The germline CDR1 and CDR2 sequences are DFQATT and SNEGSKA (reference sequence). This CDR3 has 14 residues. V lost 5 bases to trimming and J lost 5 bases; unmatched junction nucleotides: 7.

This clonotype came up a few times. The J gene is TRBJ1-2, the V gene TRBV5-1, with no clear D. CDR1 is SGHRS and CDR2 is YFSETQ in the germline V gene. V lost 4 bases and J lost 0, with 10 bases in between. The CDR3 has 14 amino acids. CDR3: CASSEAAANYGYTF. Here the CDR3 DNA reads TGCGCCAGCAGCGAGGCAGCGGCTAACTATGGCTACACCTTC.

This clonotype was seen a few times. V is TRBV5-1 and J is TRBJ2-6; D tentatively fits TRBD1 or TRBD2 (6 bases each). Germline CDR1 is SGHRS and CDR2 is YFSETQ. This CDR3 is built from 15 residues. The ends were cut back, 4 bases at V and 2 bases at J, with 10 bases in the middle. The CDR3 DNA reads as TGCGCCAGCAGCCAAAGGGGGGCTGGGGCCAACGTCCTGACTTTC. Its protein is CASSQRGAGANVLTF.